These T cell receptor beta chains were read from a single sample in a study of regulatory and conventional T cells in RAG deficiency. The method was immunoSEQ multiplex PCR; TCRdb's version includes in-frame clones alone and lacks a portion of them. The data show 45,000 or so clones, with about 90% seen just once and 0.4% to 0.55% held by the top ten. This sample also appeared in a second study, on regulatory T cells.

Sequenced input: CD4+ effector T cells sorted from blood. These receptor sequences come from a human donor in good health. Both conserved end residues are part of each CDR3. Each record gives: clone size, D gene, V gene, J gene, CDR3 DNA, CDR3 protein. The D gene is left open where the match is weak. A row's size may be missing; if present it is once, few, many or a size class.

size: once; D: NA; V: TRBV5-5; J: TRBJ1-1; DNA: TGTGCCAGCAGCTTGGAGGTGACTGAAGCTTTCTTT; CDR3: CASSLEVTEAFF
size: once; D: NA; V: TRBV7-3; J: TRBJ2-2; DNA: TGTGCCAGCAGGCCGGGGCGGGGACGAACCGGGGAGCTGTTTTTT; CDR3: CASRPGRGRTGELFF
size: NA; D: NA; V: TRBV6-6; J: TRBJ1-1; DNA: TGTGCCAGCAGTTACTCGAGCCGGAACACTGAAGCTTTCTTT; CDR3: CASSYSSRNTEAFF
size: few; D: NA; V: TRBV7-9; J: TRBJ2-7; DNA: TGTGCCAGCAGCTTAGCCGGGATCTCCTACGAGCAGTACTTC; CDR3: CASSLAGISYEQYF
size: NA; D: NA; V: TRBV7-2; J: TRBJ2-7; DNA: TGTGCCAGCAGCGGCGGGTCGGCCCGGCTGTACGAGCAGTACTTC; CDR3: CASSGGSARLYEQYF
size: NA; D: TRBD1; V: TRBV5-4; J: TRBJ1-5; DNA: TGTGCCAGCAGCCCCGACAGGGTGGGTCAGCCCCAGCATTTT; CDR3: CASSPDRVGQPQHF
size: NA; D: NA; V: TRBV5-4; J: TRBJ1-1; DNA: TGTGCCAGCAGCTTGGAGACAGGAGACACTGAAGCTTTCTTT; CDR3: CASSLETGDTEAFF
size: NA; D: NA; V: TRBV7-9; J: TRBJ2-1; DNA: TGCGCCAGCAGCTTATCGACCTCATGGAATGAGCAGTTCTTC; CDR3: CASSLSTSWNEQFF
size: NA; D: NA; V: TRBV2; J: TRBJ1-2; DNA: TGTGCCAGCAGATGGGAGGGGCGGCGGGGGAATGGCTACACCTTC; CDR3: CASRWEGRRGNGYTF
size: NA; D: TRBD2; V: TRBV5-1; J: TRBJ2-2; DNA: TGCGCCAGCAGCTCCCCTTCACTAGCGTCCGGGGAGCTGTTTTTT; CDR3: CASSSPSLASGELFF
size: NA; D: NA; V: TRBV7-3; J: TRBJ2-3; DNA: TGTGCCAGCAGCTCAAGGGCGCGGGATACGCAGTATTTT; CDR3: CASSSRARDTQYF
size: NA; D: NA; V: TRBV5-1; J: TRBJ1-2; DNA: TGCGCCAGCACCCCAGAGGACGTAAGCTATGGCTACACCTTC; CDR3: CASTPEDVSYGYTF
size: NA; D: NA; V: TRBV11-3; J: TRBJ2-1; DNA: TGTGCCAGCAGCTTCCCCTCAGGGACTTTCCTTGAGCAGTTCTTC; CDR3: CASSFPSGTFLEQFF
size: NA; D: NA; V: TRBV14; J: TRBJ1-1; DNA: TGTGCCAGCAGCCAAGTTTCATGGATGAACACTGAAGCTTTCTTT; CDR3: CASSQVSWMNTEAFF
size: once; D: TRBD1; V: TRBV19; J: TRBJ1-5; DNA: TGTGCCAGTAGCAAGCAGGGGGCGATCAATCAGCCCCAGCATTTT; CDR3: CASSKQGAINQPQHF
size: few; D: NA; V: TRBV6-1; J: TRBJ2-2; DNA: TGTGCCAGCACCCCCGGGGGAGGGAACACCGGGGAGCTGTTTTTT; CDR3: CASTPGGGNTGELFF
size: NA; D: TRBD2; V: TRBV6-5; J: TRBJ2-1; DNA: TGTGCCAGCAGTTTCACCGGGACTAGCGGTTCACCGCAGTTCTTC; CDR3: CASSFTGTSGSPQFF
size: NA; D: TRBD2; V: TRBV7-2; J: TRBJ2-5; DNA: TGTGCCAGCAGCTTAGTCTGGCTTGGCGGGGGAACCCAAGAGACCCAGTACTTC; CDR3: CASSLVWLGGGTQETQYF
size: NA; D: NA; V: TRBV19; J: TRBJ1-5; DNA: TGTGCCAGTAGTATGGGCGGGAATAGCAATCAGCCCCAGCATTTT; CDR3: CASSMGGNSNQPQHF
size: NA; D: NA; V: TRBV10-2; J: TRBJ1-2; DNA: TGCGCCAGCTCAAGGGGGGAAGACGGATTTGGCTACACCTTC; CDR3: CASSRGEDGFGYTF
size: NA; D: TRBD2; V: TRBV9; J: TRBJ2-2; DNA: TGTGCCAGCAGCACGGGACTAGCGGGAGGCACCGGGGAGCTGTTTTTT; CDR3: CASSTGLAGGTGELFF
size: NA; D: TRBD2; V: TRBV9; J: TRBJ2-1; DNA: TGTGCCAGCAGCGTAGAACTAGCGGGAGGGTCGGGGTACAATGAGCAGTTCTTC; CDR3: CASSVELAGGSGYNEQFF
size: NA; D: TRBD1; V: TRBV5-1; J: TRBJ2-7; DNA: TGCGCCAGCCGGACAGGGGAAGGCTACGAGCAGTACTTC; CDR3: CASRTGEGYEQYF
size: NA; D: NA; V: TRBV6-1; J: TRBJ1-1; DNA: TGTGCCAGCAGTGAAGGGGGTTTGAACACTGAAGCTTTCTTT; CDR3: CASSEGGLNTEAFF
size: NA; D: NA; V: TRBV11-2; J: TRBJ2-3; DNA: TGTGCCAGCAGCACTCGACCCTTCACAGATACGCAGTATTTT; CDR3: CASSTRPFTDTQYF
size: NA; D: TRBD2; V: TRBV5-4; J: TRBJ2-3; DNA: TGTGCCAGCAGCTCCGGACTAGCAAGAGATACGCAGTATTTT; CDR3: CASSSGLARDTQYF
size: NA; D: TRBD1; V: TRBV19; J: TRBJ1-4; DNA: TGTGCCAGTAGTACCGGGACAGGAGGTCTTGATGAAAAACTGTTTTTT; CDR3: CASSTGTGGLDEKLFF
size: NA; D: NA; V: TRBV19; J: TRBJ2-5; DNA: TGTGCCAGTAGTATAGCCCCGGGCAAGAGCTACCAAGAGACCCAGTACTTC; CDR3: CASSIAPGKSYQETQYF
size: NA; D: NA; V: TRBV30; J: TRBJ1-2; DNA: TGTGCCTGGAGTGTCCCCCCTACGAATGGCTACACCTTC; CDR3: CAWSVPPTNGYTF
size: NA; D: NA; V: TRBV11-2; J: TRBJ2-3; DNA: TGTGCCAGCAGCTACCTGGCGGGTAGCACAGATACGCAGTATTTT; CDR3: CASSYLAGSTDTQYF
size: few; D: TRBD1; V: TRBV2; J: TRBJ2-1; DNA: TGTGCCGGAGGACAGGACTACAATGAGCAGTTCTTC; CDR3: CAGGQDYNEQFF
size: once; D: TRBD2; V: TRBV5-1; J: TRBJ2-3; DNA: TGCGCCAGCAGCTTCCCCCCGATGCGGACTAGCGGGGTTACGAACGCGGATACGCAGTATTTT; CDR3: CASSFPPMRTSGVTNADTQYF